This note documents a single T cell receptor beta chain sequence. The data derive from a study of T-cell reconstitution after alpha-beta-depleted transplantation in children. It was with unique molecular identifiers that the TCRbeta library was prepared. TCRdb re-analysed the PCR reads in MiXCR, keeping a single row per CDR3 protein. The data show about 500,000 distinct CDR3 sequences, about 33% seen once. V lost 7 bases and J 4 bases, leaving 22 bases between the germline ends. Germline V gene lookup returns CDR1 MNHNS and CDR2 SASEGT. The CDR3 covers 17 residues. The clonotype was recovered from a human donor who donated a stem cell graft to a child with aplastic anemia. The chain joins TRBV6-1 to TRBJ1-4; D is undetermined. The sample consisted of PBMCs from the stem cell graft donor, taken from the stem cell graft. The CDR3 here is CASTARKTTNLNEKLFF. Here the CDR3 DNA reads TGTGCCAGCACTGCCAGAAAGACAACAAACCTTAATGAAAAACTGTTTTTT.